The TCR beta chain under discussion was sequenced for a study of blood T cells in healthy people across ages. At the level of the study: Template switching recovered approximately one barcoded beta molecule for every two T cells. Study-wide findings and caveats: TCR beta diversity correlated strongly with naive T cell percentage. Age showed a roughly linear inverse relationship with TCR beta diversity per million T cells.

Next came a second PCR, run for roughly 6 to 11 cycles, which used a sample-barcoded 5' primer along with a J-beta primer mix. A template-switch adaptor that had 12 random nucleotides put a tag on each cDNA molecule. From the 5' RACE reads, TCRdb called clonotypes with MiXCR, one entry per CDR3 protein. The sample yields 1.2 million to 1.5 million distinct CDR3 sequences, 59% seen once. Germline CDR1 reads SGHAT; CDR2 reads FQNNGV. This CDR3 has 13 amino acids. V was cut by 5 bases and J by 12 bases, with 16 bases left in between. Concerning this clonotype: The antigen is undetermined.

The material sequenced was blood. The chain employs TRBV11-2 and TRBJ1-4, with D possibly matching TRBD1 (5 bases). The sequence was collected from a man between 18 and 29 years old in good health. The CDR3 loop reads CASSRDPRFQLFF. In DNA, the CDR3 is TGTGCCAGCAGCCGGGACCCCCGATTTCAACTGTTTTTT.